The rows below give T cell receptor beta chains drawn from one sample of a study of T-cell memory formation after mild COVID-19. TCRdb re-called the 5' RACE reads with MiXCR, one entry per CDR3 protein. Here the sample spans 350,000 to 450,000 distinct CDR3 sequences, 25% to 30% being singletons. Sequencing input: PBMCs or a T cell subset sorted from them (not recorded which). Receptors originate from an adult woman who had mild COVID-19 (a few samples of this study predate the infection). Cell type and time point are not known. CDR3s include the opening cysteine and the closing phenylalanine or tryptophan. D genes are given only for firm matches. Only some rows state a clone size, as once, few, many or a class for expanded clones.

J: TRBJ1-6; size: few; D: -; V: TRBV20-1; DNA: TGCAGTGCTAGAGAAATAGGCCGTTTCAATTCACCCCTCCACTTT; CDR3: CSAREIGRFNSPLHF
J: TRBJ2-5; size: -; D: -; V: TRBV5-1; DNA: TGCGCCAGCAATTCCAGGGGTCCCCAAGAGACCCAGTACTTC; CDR3: CASNSRGPQETQYF
J: TRBJ2-7; size: -; D: -; V: TRBV7-9; DNA: TGTGCCAGCATGGCCGACACCTCCTACGAGCAGTACTTC; CDR3: CASMADTSYEQYF
J: TRBJ2-3; size: -; D: TRBD1; V: TRBV12-3/TRBV12-4; DNA: TGTGCCAGCAGTTTACCCAGACAGGGGCCAGATACGCAGTATTTT; CDR3: CASSLPRQGPDTQYF
J: TRBJ2-5; size: few; D: TRBD2; V: TRBV12-3/TRBV12-4; DNA: TGTGCCAGCAGAATCGGGACTAGTAATCAAGAGACCCAGTACTTC; CDR3: CASRIGTSNQETQYF
J: TRBJ2-7; size: -; D: TRBD2; V: TRBV29-1; DNA: TGCAGCGTAACCGGGACTAGGGGGATCGACGAGCAGTACTTC; CDR3: CSVTGTRGIDEQYF
J: TRBJ1-6; size: few; D: -; V: TRBV25-1; DNA: TGTGCCACCAGGAGCTCCTATAATTCACCCCTCCACTTT; CDR3: CATRSSYNSPLHF
J: TRBJ1-1; size: -; D: -; V: TRBV7-9; DNA: TGTGCCAGCAGCTTACGGGGTAGTAGTGCTGAAGCTTTCTTT; CDR3: CASSLRGSSAEAFF
J: TRBJ2-2; size: few; D: TRBD2; V: TRBV9; DNA: TGTGCCAGCAGCGTAAACGTACTAGCGGGGGGCCGAAACACCGGGGAGCTGTTTTTT; CDR3: CASSVNVLAGGRNTGELFF
J: TRBJ1-5; size: few; D: TRBD1; V: TRBV2; DNA: TGTGCCAGCGCGAAGGACAGGCAGAGGAGCAATCAGCCCCAGCATTTT; CDR3: CASAKDRQRSNQPQHF
J: TRBJ2-4; size: -; D: -; V: TRBV7-8; DNA: TGTGCCAGCAGCTTAGCCTCTTTAGCCAAAAACATTCAGTACTTC; CDR3: CASSLASLAKNIQYF
J: TRBJ2-7; size: -; D: TRBD1; V: TRBV25-1; DNA: TGTGCCAGCAGCCCGGACAGGGGGAGAGATGAGCAGTACTTC; CDR3: CASSPDRGRDEQYF
J: TRBJ2-3; size: -; D: TRBD1; V: TRBV15; DNA: TGTGCCACCAGCATGCGCGGACAGGCAAGAACAGATACGCAGTATTTT; CDR3: CATSMRGQARTDTQYF
J: TRBJ2-1; size: few; D: TRBD2; V: TRBV5-1; DNA: TGCGCCAGCAGCGGAACCGCGGGGGTCTCGGACAATGAGCAGTTCTTC; CDR3: CASSGTAGVSDNEQFF
J: TRBJ2-3; size: -; D: TRBD1; V: TRBV7-9; DNA: TGTGCCAGCAGCGAGACAGGGGAGACCACAGATACGCAGTATTTT; CDR3: CASSETGETTDTQYF
J: TRBJ2-5; size: few; D: TRBD2; V: TRBV7-9; DNA: TGTGCCAGCAGCCCGGCGGCTTTAGCGGGGGAGACCCAGTACTTC; CDR3: CASSPAALAGETQYF
J: TRBJ2-1; size: -; D: -; V: TRBV4-2; DNA: TGTGCCAGCAGCCAAAGAATCGGGGCCCAAGGACAGACTTATTTTGGCGAGCAGTTCTTC; CDR3: CASSQRIGAQGQTYFGEQFF
J: TRBJ2-1; size: few; D: -; V: TRBV3-1; DNA: TGTGCCAGCAGCCCAGAGGGATTGGGTGAGCAGTTCTTC; CDR3: CASSPEGLGEQFF
J: TRBJ2-7; size: -; D: -; V: TRBV12-3/TRBV12-4; DNA: TGTGCCAGCAGTTTTGAGACCTACGAGCAGTACTTC; CDR3: CASSFETYEQYF
J: TRBJ2-5; size: few; D: -; V: TRBV6-1; DNA: TGTGCCAGCAGTGAACGGGCAGGGATCGAGACCCAGTACTTC; CDR3: CASSERAGIETQYF
J: TRBJ2-7; size: -; D: TRBD2; V: TRBV29-1; DNA: TGCAGCGCTAGGACTAGCGGGAGTATCTACGAGCAGTACTTC; CDR3: CSARTSGSIYEQYF
J: TRBJ2-4; size: -; D: -; V: TRBV6-6; DNA: TGTGCCAGCAGTTACGGGGGGAGCGCCAAAAACATTCAGTACTTC; CDR3: CASSYGGSAKNIQYF
J: TRBJ2-3; size: -; D: TRBD2; V: TRBV24-1; DNA: TGTGCCACCAGTCCCCTCCCCGGGACTAGCGGGGAAACTAGCACAGATACACAGTATTTT; CDR3: CATSPLPGTSGETSTDTQYF
J: TRBJ1-5; size: -; D: -; V: TRBV7-9; DNA: TGTGCCAGCAGAAAAGCAGGGTTGGAGCCCCAGCATTTT; CDR3: CASRKAGLEPQHF
J: TRBJ2-5; size: many; D: -; V: TRBV7-9; DNA: TGTGCCAGCAGCCCCCCCATGCAACGGGAGACCCAGTACTTC; CDR3: CASSPPMQRETQYF
J: TRBJ2-7; size: -; D: -; V: TRBV29-1; DNA: TGCAGCGTTTTGGTCGGAGCCTACGAGCAGTACTTC; CDR3: CSVLVGAYEQYF
J: TRBJ2-7; size: few; D: TRBD2; V: TRBV29-1; DNA: TGCAGCGTTGTGGTAGCGGGAGGTCTGAAAGAGTACTTC; CDR3: CSVVVAGGLKEYF
J: TRBJ2-7; size: few; D: -; V: TRBV27; DNA: TGTGCCAGCAGTCCCGGAGCGTGGGGGGACACCGAGCAGTACTTC; CDR3: CASSPGAWGDTEQYF